Each of the 31 T cell receptor beta chains below was sequenced from the same sample in a study of spatial heterogeneity in lung cancer. Study-level points and caveats: Tumors with more nonsynonymous mutations had more expanded intratumoral alpha and beta TCRs.

No antigen has been identified for these receptors. TCRdb reanalysed the 5' RACE reads using MiXCR and keeps one entry per CDR3 protein. The table has about 13,000 distinct CDR3 sequences, approximately 5.6% seen once. The time point here: sample taken at primary tumor resection. The starting material was lung tumor tissue, obtained at surgery. These receptors all come from a female donor with early-stage non-small cell lung cancer.

This clonotype was seen repeatedly, ten times or more. This beta chain is off target for a library built for alpha chains, so its abundance means little. This sequence joins TRBV7-9 and TRBJ1-2; 9 nucleotides line up with TRBD1. The V segment lost 2 bases and the J segment 5 bases; nucleotides outside the gene matches: 6. In germline, CDR1 is SEHNR, CDR2 FQNEAQ (reference sequence). The CDR3 length is 15 residues. The CDR3 region is CASSLTGQGGYGYTF. In DNA, the CDR3 is TGTGCCAGCAGCTTAACGGGACAGGGAGGGTATGGCTACACCTTC. The entire variable domain, with the rest obtained from reference TRBV7-9 and TRBJ1-2, is as follows: DTGVSQNPRHKITKRGQNVTFRCDPISEHNRLYWYRQTLGQGPEFLTYFQNEAQLEKSRLLSDRFSAERPKGSFSTLEIQRTEQGDSAMYLCASSLTGQGGYGYTFGSGTRLTVV.

At least ten counts were recorded for this clonotype. This beta chain is off target for a library built for alpha chains, so its abundance means little. V and J are TRBV7-6 and TRBJ2-4; 7 positions agree with TRBD2. Per the germline V gene, CDR1 is SGHVS and CDR2 is FNYEAQ. J lost 5 bases, V lost 1 base, and 5 bases had no gene match. CDR3 length: 15 residues. This CDR3 is CASSLEWGRENIQYF. CDR3 DNA: TGTGCCAGCAGCTTAGAGTGGGGGAGGGAAAACATTCAGTACTTC.

This clonotype was seen at least ten times. This beta chain turned up in a library designed for alpha chains; as an off-target read, its abundance says little. The chain couples TRBV6-5 to TRBJ1-1; D may be TRBD1 (6 bases). The V gene lost 2 bases and the J gene lost 2 bases, with 9 bases spanning the gap. The CDR3 loop spans 14 amino acids. Germline CDR1 and CDR2: MNHEY and SVGAGI. CDR3 protein: CASSYRGVNTEAFF. CDR3 in DNA: TGTGCCAGCAGTTACAGGGGGGTTAACACTGAAGCTTTCTTT.

This clonotype showed up many times. The library was designed around alpha chains, so this beta chain is a stray read whose abundance carries little weight. The chain's CDR3 is CASSLAVAGELFF. The DNA for the CDR3 is TGTGCCAGCAGCTTGGCCGTGGCCGGGGAGCTGTTTTTT. V is TRBV11-3 and J is TRBJ2-2, with unresolved D. The CDR3 consists of 13 residues. Germline assignment: CDR1 SGHNT and CDR2 YENEEA. V was shortened by 3 bases and J by 6 bases, with 8 bases between the two germline ends.

The sample holds many counts of this clonotype. The library was built for alpha chains, so this beta chain is an off-target read and its size means little. The chain joins TRBV12-3 or TRBV12-4 to TRBJ2-5; D call uncertain. Trimming took 8 bases from V and 5 from J, leaving 15 bases between them. CDR3 length equals 13 residues. The CDR3 coding sequence is TGTGCCAGCGGCATGCCGGTTCGCGAGACCCAGTACTTC. It codes for CASGMPVRETQYF.

This clonotype was recorded at least ten times. This beta chain is a stray sequence in a library constructed for alpha chains; its clone size is not meaningful. V usage is TRBV6-1 and J usage is TRBJ2-1, with D hard to call. The CDR3 consists of 13 residues. Trimming removed 7 bases from V and 4 bases from J, with 11 bases in between. CDR1 and CDR2 (germline): MNHNS, SASEGT. For the CDR3, the DNA is TGTGCCAGCACTAATCAACTTTACAATGAGCAGTTCTTC. Protein: CASTNQLYNEQFF.

This clonotype was detected many times. A library prepared for alpha chains yielded this beta chain as an off-target read; its size is of little meaning. The rearrangement links TRBV2 to TRBJ2-6; D is undetermined. CDR1 is SNHLY, CDR2 FYNNEI, per germline. V shed 6 bases and J shed 0 bases, with 6 bases lying between them. The CDR3 sequence is 14 residues long. The CDR3 loop reads CASRLGSGANVLTF. The CDR3, as DNA: TGTGCCAGCAGGCTGGGCTCTGGGGCCAACGTCCTGACTTTC.

There are many counts of this clonotype. This beta chain came through as a stray read in a library set up for alpha chains, and its size says little. The CDR3 sequence: CASSLPTEREAFF. As DNA, the CDR3 is TGTGCCAGCAGTTTACCGACAGAACGGGAAGCTTTCTTT. The chain combines TRBV28 with TRBJ1-1; D is possibly TRBD1 (5 bases). V was shortened by 2 bases and J by 8 bases, with 12 bases between the two germline ends. Germline CDR1 and CDR2: MDHEN and SYDVKM. The CDR3 length is 13 residues.

In its sample, this clonotype was seen many times. With the library built for alpha chains, this beta chain is off target and its frequency is not meaningful. The V and J genes are TRBV5-6 and TRBJ1-2; weak D call: TRBD1 (5 bases). The germline gives CDR1 SGHDT, CDR2 YYEEEE. V lost 8 bases, J lost 5 bases, and 10 bases lay in between. This CDR3 spans 11 amino acids. The DNA of the CDR3 is TGTGCCAGTTCTGGGGGATATGGCTACACCTTC. Amino acid sequence: CASSGGYGYTF.

Notes on this clonotype: This beta chain slipped into a library made for alpha chains as a stray read, so its size is not meaningful. The rearrangement joins TRBV4-2 to TRBJ2-7, with a weak D call TRBD1 (5 bases). Trimming stripped 0 bases from V and 6 bases from J, with 6 bases between. Germline V gives CDR1 LGHNA, CDR2 YNFKEQ. This CDR3 has 12 residues. For the CDR3, the DNA is TGTGCCAGCAGCCAAGAAAGGGGCGAGCAGTACTTC. It is translated as CASSQERGEQYF.

This clonotype was detected ten times or more. Found in a library prepared for alpha chains, this beta chain is an off-target read, and its abundance has little meaning. This sequence joins TRBV30 and TRBJ2-5, with TRBD2 matching over 8 bases. CDR1 GTSNPN and CDR2 SVGIG come from the germline V gene (reference sequence). V shed 8 bases, J shed 8 bases, and the junction held 13 bases outside the gene matches. The CDR3 has 13 amino acids. The CDR3 DNA reads as TGTGCCGGCCAATTTGGGACTAGTATTACCCAGTACTTC. Protein product: CAGQFGTSITQYF.

This clonotype was recorded at least ten times. Because this beta chain is a stray read in a library intended to capture alpha chains, its abundance should not be given much weight. The chain links TRBV28 to TRBJ2-4; D gene unclear. This CDR3 comprises 16 residues. The V end was cut by 2 bases, the J end by 1 base, with 12 bases between. CDR1 MDHEN and CDR2 SYDVKM come from the germline V gene. The DNA of the CDR3 is TGTGCCAGCAGTTTAGGGCAGTGGATGGCCAAAAACATTCAGTACTTC. Translation gives CASSLGQWMAKNIQYF.

In its sample, this clonotype was seen many times. This beta chain appears as a stray read in a library generated for alpha chains; its size is not informative. The CDR3, as DNA: TGTGCCAGCAGTTCCTACACTGCGTCCTACGAGCAGTACTTC. Protein product: CASSSYTASYEQYF. This rearrangement joins TRBV12-3 or TRBV12-4 to TRBJ2-7; D gene unclear. The CDR3 extends over 14 amino acids. Deletions cut 4 bases from V and 1 base from J, with 11 bases between.

About this clonotype: The size of this beta chain means little, since it is a stray read in a library made for alpha chains. The J gene is TRBJ2-3, the V gene TRBV4-1; the D gene is possibly TRBD2 (5 bases). CDR1 and CDR2 from the germline V gene are MGHRA and YSYEKL. V was pared by 0 bases and J by 3 bases, with 13 bases between. This CDR3 comprises 16 residues. The CDR3 reads CASSQDIGSLTDTQYF. The DNA for the CDR3 is TGCGCCAGCAGCCAAGATATAGGGAGTTTGACAGATACGCAGTATTTT.

This clonotype has at least ten counts. Found in a library prepared for alpha chains, this beta chain is an off-target read, and its abundance has little meaning. The chain joins TRBV5-1 to TRBJ2-7, with TRBD2 matching 13 bases. CDR1 and CDR2 (germline): SGHRS, YFSETQ. With 3 bases clipped from V and 3 bases from J, the junction kept 3 bases outside the gene matches. The CDR3 is made up of 15 amino acids. CDR3 sequence reads: CASSWTSGGDYEQYF. In DNA form, the CDR3 reads TGCGCCAGCAGCTGGACTAGCGGGGGTGACTACGAGCAGTACTTC. The full variable domain, its missing parts supplied by reference TRBV5-1 and TRBJ2-7, is KAGVTQTPRYLIKTRGQQVTLSCSPISGHRSVSWYQQTPGQGLQFLFEYFSETQRNKGNFPGRFSGRQFSNSRSEMNVSTLELGDSALYLCASSWTSGGDYEQYFGPGTRLTVT.

This clonotype was seen many times. This beta chain is a stray sequence in a library constructed for alpha chains; its clone size is not meaningful. The rearrangement uses TRBV6-5 and TRBJ2-2; D is unclear. The germline gives CDR1 MNHEY, CDR2 SVGAGI. V was cut by 7 bases and J by 1 base, with 4 bases left in between. The CDR3 is 12 amino acids. The DNA for the CDR3 is TGTGCCAGCAAGGGGAACACCGGGGAGCTGTTTTTT. Residues: CASKGNTGELFF.

The sample holds many counts of this clonotype. A library made for alpha chains picked up this beta chain off target, so its size means little. The CDR3 sequence: CASSPRDPWAGGYNEQFF. The CDR3 DNA is TGTGCCAGCAGCCCCCGGGATCCCTGGGCGGGGGGTTACAATGAGCAGTTCTTC. This chain joins TRBV3-1 and TRBJ2-1, with 8 nucleotides matching TRBD2. J lost 4 bases, V lost 4 bases, and 15 bases had no gene match. Germline values: CDR1 LGHDT, CDR2 YNNKEL (reference sequence). The CDR3 totals 18 residues.

This clonotype was observed at least ten times. This beta chain is a stray read from a library made for alpha chains; its abundance is not meaningful. V and J are TRBV4-2 and TRBJ1-5; 7 bases agree with TRBD1. CDR1 and CDR2 from the germline V gene are LGHNA and YNFKEQ. There are 21 residues in the CDR3. V dropped 1 base and J dropped 4; count of bases not matched to a gene: 22. The DNA of the CDR3 is TGTGCCAGCAGCCAAGGATTACGACTAAATACAGGGGACGTCCTTAATCAGCCCCAGCATTTT. This encodes CASSQGLRLNTGDVLNQPQHF.

This clonotype was seen ten or more times. In a library made to pick up alpha chains, this beta chain is a stray read with a size that means little. This sequence joins TRBV11-2 and TRBJ2-4; D gene ambiguous. Germline CDR1 SGHAT, CDR2 FQNNGV. CDR3 size: 13 residues. V dropped 0 bases and J dropped 9 bases, with 9 bases sitting between them. CDR3 protein: CASSLEALGIQYF. The CDR3 bases are TGTGCCAGCAGCTTAGAGGCGTTGGGCATTCAGTACTTC.

In its sample, this clonotype was seen many times. This beta chain appears as a stray read in a library generated for alpha chains; its size is not informative. The chain has TRBV11-2 and TRBJ1-2, with a weak D call TRBD1 (5 bases). Germline V CDR1 and CDR2: SGHAT, FQNNGV. The CDR3 contains 13 residues. The V end lost 0 bases, the J end lost 6 bases, and 8 bases lay between the germline ends. CDR3 nucleotide sequence: TGTGCCAGCAGCTTAGAACTGGGGGATGGCTACACCTTC. Its protein is CASSLELGDGYTF.

This clonotype is medium-sized in the sample. For a library built for alpha chains, this beta chain is a stray read; little rests on its size. The chain is built from TRBV20-1 and TRBJ2-2, with 10 bases fitting TRBD2. The CDR3 runs to 16 residues. Unmatched junction bases numbered 3, after V lost 1 base and J lost 1 base. Germline V gene data show CDR1 as DFQATT and CDR2 as SNEGSKA (reference sequence). Here the CDR3 reads CSARARLAGNTGELFF. The DNA of the CDR3 is TGCAGTGCTAGAGCCCGACTAGCGGGGAACACCGGGGAGCTGTTTTTT.

On this clonotype: This beta chain is a stray sequence in a library constructed for alpha chains; its clone size is not meaningful. The V call is TRBV2, the J call TRBJ1-2; 10 bases are a match to TRBD1. Germline V CDR1 and CDR2: SNHLY, FYNNEI. The CDR3 length is 14 residues. Losses at the gene ends were 6 bases for V and 4 bases for J; bases not matched to a gene: 5. The CDR3 DNA sequence: TGTGCCAGCAGAGACAGGGGGCGCGCCTATGGCTACACCTTC. Its translation: CASRDRGRAYGYTF.

This clonotype was detected many times. Found in a library prepared for alpha chains, this beta chain is an off-target read, and its abundance has little meaning. The chain combines TRBV11-3 with TRBJ2-1; D gene unclear. Germline V lookup: CDR1 SGHNT, CDR2 YENEEA. The CDR3 sequence is 12 residues long. V shed 0 bases and J shed 10 bases, with 7 bases lying between them. CDR3 bases: TGTGCCAGCAGCTTAGAGCGGCAGGAGCAGTTCTTC. Translation: CASSLERQEQFF.

By proportion, this clonotype is medium-sized. This beta chain lies outside the target of a library built for alpha chains; its clone size means little. The chain joins TRBV9 to TRBJ1-2; 12 nucleotides align to TRBD1. The CDR3 is 16 residues long. V lost 4 bases to trimming and J lost 4 bases; unmatched junction nucleotides: 8. The V gene's germline CDR1 is SGDLS and CDR2 YYNGEE. In DNA form, the CDR3 reads TGTGCCAGCAGCTCGCCTGGGACAGGGGGCCTCTATGGCTACACCTTC. Translating it yields CASSSPGTGGLYGYTF. Together with reference TRBV9 and TRBJ1-2, the CDR3 gives the full variable domain: DSGVTQTPKHLITATGQRVTLRCSPRSGDLSVYWYQQSLDQGLQFLIQYYNGEERAKGNILERFSAQQFPDLHSELNLSSLELGDSALYFCASSSPGTGGLYGYTFGSGTRLTVV.

Remarks on this clonotype: This beta chain is a stray sequence in a library constructed for alpha chains; its clone size is not meaningful. The chain recombines TRBV11-1 with TRBJ2-1, with TRBD2 identical over 10 bases. The CDR3 covers 16 residues. V dropped 5 bases and J dropped 10; count of bases not matched to a gene: 14. Looked up from germline, CDR1 is SGHAT and CDR2 is FQDESV (reference sequence). The DNA of the CDR3 is TGTGCCAGCAGCCCTGCAGCGGGGGGGGCACCCCTCGAGCAGTTCTTC. Translation gives CASSPAAGGAPLEQFF. The variable domain in full, with the rest retrieved from reference TRBV11-1 and TRBJ2-1, is EAEVAQSPRYKITEKSQAVAFWCDPISGHATLYWYRQILGQGPELLVQFQDESVVDDSQLPKDRFSAERLKGVDSTLKIQPAELGDSAMYLCASSPAAGGAPLEQFFGPGTRLTVL.

This clonotype was recorded many times. Within a library made for alpha chains, this beta chain is off target, and its count is uninformative. The chain recombines TRBV7-6 with TRBJ2-3; D is unresolved. Germline V gene data show CDR1 as SGHVS and CDR2 as FNYEAQ. This CDR3 contains 13 residues. The V end lost 4 bases, the J end lost 4 bases, and 9 bases lay between the germline ends. CDR3 nucleotides: TGTGCCAGCAGCTCCCACCCCCCAGATACGCAGTATTTT. It encodes CASSSHPPDTQYF.

Many counts were recorded for this clonotype. Being off target in a library aimed at alpha chains, this beta chain has a size of little meaning. The chain recombines TRBV4-2 with TRBJ2-2; no firm D call. Germline CDR1 and CDR2: LGHNA and YNFKEQ. The CDR3 is 13 amino acids. The V end was cut by 5 bases, the J end by 6 bases, with 10 bases between. CDR3: CASSSSAAGELFF. The CDR3 nucleotides read TGTGCCAGCAGCTCAAGCGCGGCCGGGGAGCTGTTTTTT.

This clonotype was recorded many times. This beta chain slipped into a library made for alpha chains as a stray read, so its size is not meaningful. The rearrangement uses TRBV20-1 and TRBJ2-5, with 9 bases matching TRBD2. CDR1 and CDR2 from the germline V gene are DFQATT and SNEGSKA (reference sequence). With 2 bases clipped from V and 2 bases from J, the junction kept 6 bases outside the gene matches. CDR3 length: 15 amino acids. Here the CDR3 DNA reads TGCAGTGCTAGAACGCGGGGGGGCCTACAAGAGACCCAGTACTTC. It is translated as CSARTRGGLQETQYF.

Many counts were recorded for this clonotype. This beta chain lies outside the target of a library built for alpha chains; its clone size means little. This chain joins TRBV11-2 and TRBJ2-5, with a tentative D call TRBD2 (5 bases). V shed 6 bases and J shed 7 bases, with 15 bases lying between them. The CDR3 spans 13 residues. Germline CDR1 reads SGHAT; CDR2 reads FQNNGV. In DNA, the CDR3 is TGTGCCAGCAGTTTAACAAACGAGGGGACCCAGTACTTC. Translated, it gives CASSLTNEGTQYF.

At least ten counts were recorded for this clonotype. This beta chain is a stray read from a library made for alpha chains; its abundance is not meaningful. The V call is TRBV3-1, the J call TRBJ2-4; TRBD2 matches at 9 bases. The V and J ends lost 3 bases and 6 bases, in that order; junction bases with no gene match: 3. CDR3 size: 14 residues. Germline values: CDR1 LGHDT, CDR2 YNNKEL (reference sequence). The chain's CDR3 is CASSQTSGINIQYF. The CDR3 DNA reads as TGTGCCAGCAGCCAGACTAGCGGAATAAACATTCAGTACTTC.

This clonotype was seen a handful of times. This beta chain lies outside the target of a library built for alpha chains; its clone size means little. The CDR3 DNA is TGTGCCATCAGTGAACAGGGCAACCTATATGGCTACACCTTC. Encoded protein: CAISEQGNLYGYTF. This chain links TRBV10-3 with TRBJ1-2; weak D call: TRBD1 (6 bases). CDR3 length: 14 residues. V shed 3 bases and J shed 5 bases, with 13 bases lying between them. Germline loops: CDR1 ENHRY, CDR2 SYGVKD.